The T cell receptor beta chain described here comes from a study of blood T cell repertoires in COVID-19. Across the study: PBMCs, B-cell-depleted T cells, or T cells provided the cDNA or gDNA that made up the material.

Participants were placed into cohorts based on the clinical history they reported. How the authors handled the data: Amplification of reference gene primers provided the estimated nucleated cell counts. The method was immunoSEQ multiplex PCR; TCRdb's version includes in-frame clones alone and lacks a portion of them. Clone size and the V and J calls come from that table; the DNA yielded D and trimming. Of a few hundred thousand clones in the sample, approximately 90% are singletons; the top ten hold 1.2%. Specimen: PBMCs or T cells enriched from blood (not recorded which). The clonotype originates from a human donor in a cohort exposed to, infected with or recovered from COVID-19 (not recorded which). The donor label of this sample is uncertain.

CDR3 bases: TGTGCCAGCAGCGACAACAGGGTTGACACTGAAGCTTTCTTT. Encoded protein: CASSDNRVDTEAFF. V is TRBV9 and J is TRBJ1-1, with D maybe TRBD1 (6 bases). The CDR3 extends over 14 amino acids. Germline loops: CDR1 SGDLS, CDR2 YYNGEE. Trimming left V 3 bases short and J 3 bases short, with 12 bases between.